This T cell receptor beta chain was profiled in a study of cytomegalovirus exposure and HLA in healthy donors. Clones were read by immunoSEQ multiplex PCR, and TCRdb kept only the in-frame ones, dropping some. The sample carries 250,000 or so clones, roughly 90% recorded once. The donors were part of the validation cohort of around 110 subjects. That cohort was separate from the first cohort, which comprised several hundred subjects. Study-wide results and limits: Testing in vitro showed a few CMV-associated chains specific for CMV antigens. The investigators catalogued some 160 TCR beta chains as cytomegalovirus-associated. Rarity held for most TCR sequences, but there were some public TCRs that occurred in many donors.

This CDR3 is 15 amino acids long. Germline loops: CDR1 MNHEY, CDR2 SVGAGI. V dropped 1 base and J dropped 2; count of bases not matched to a gene: 3. Of note for this clone: Antigen specificity is unknown.

The gene calls are TRBV6-5 and TRBJ2-5, with 8 bases aligning to TRBD1. The sequenced sample was PBMCs. This TCR came from a woman aged 18-30 years in good health and CMV-seronegative. The CDR3 coding sequence is TGTGCCAGCAGTTACTGGGGGGACAGGCAAGAGACCCAGTACTTC. It yields the protein CASSYWGDRQETQYF.